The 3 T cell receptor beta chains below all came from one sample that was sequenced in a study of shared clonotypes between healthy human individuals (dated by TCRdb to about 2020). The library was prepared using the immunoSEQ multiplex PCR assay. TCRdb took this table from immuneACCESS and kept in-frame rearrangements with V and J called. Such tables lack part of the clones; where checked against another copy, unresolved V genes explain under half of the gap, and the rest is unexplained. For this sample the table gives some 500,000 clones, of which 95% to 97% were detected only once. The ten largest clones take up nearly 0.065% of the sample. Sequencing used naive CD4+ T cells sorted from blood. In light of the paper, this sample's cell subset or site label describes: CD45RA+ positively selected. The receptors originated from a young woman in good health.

The CDR3 DNA is TGTGCCAGCAGTTTGGTGGCGAGCTATGGCTACACCTTC. Translation gives CASSLVASYGYTF. The genes are TRBV28 and TRBJ1-2, with D uncertain. CDR3 length equals 13 residues. Per germline, CDR1 MDHEN and CDR2 SYDVKM. Trimming took 3 bases from V and 4 from J, leaving 9 bases between them.

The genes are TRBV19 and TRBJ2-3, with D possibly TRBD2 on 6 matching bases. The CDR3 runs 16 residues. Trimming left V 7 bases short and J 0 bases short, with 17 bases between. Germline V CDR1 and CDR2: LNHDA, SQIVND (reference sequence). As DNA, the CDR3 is TGTGCCAGTATCCCTCGGAGGGGACTCAGCACAGATACGCAGTATTTT. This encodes CASIPRRGLSTDTQYF.

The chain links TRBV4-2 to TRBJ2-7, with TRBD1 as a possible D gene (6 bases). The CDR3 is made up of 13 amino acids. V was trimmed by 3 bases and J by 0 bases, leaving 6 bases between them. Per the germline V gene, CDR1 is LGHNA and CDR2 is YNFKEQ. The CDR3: CASSQGASYEQYF. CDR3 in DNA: TGTGCCAGCAGCCAGGGGGCCTCCTACGAGCAGTACTTC.